Detailed here is one TCR beta chain. Its antigen is not known. Germline V gene lookup returns CDR1 MNHNS and CDR2 SASEGT. This CDR3 contains 15 residues. The trim removed 8 bases at V and 4 bases at J, leaving 11 bases unmatched. This sample was included in a study of cytotoxic CD8 clonotypes in ibrutinib-treated CLL. Whole-study context: The subjects consisted of 11 to 12 relapsed/refractory and approximately 15 treatment-naive individuals, with around 17 IGHV unmutated. Investigators reported approximately 25 partial and 2 complete responses; after median around 63 months, about 15 patients remained remitted and about 12 progressed. Response samples were taken after a median of approximately 12 months on treatment, range 6 to 36. Points from the study as a whole: The public clonotypes identified were infrequent and showed contraction or stability on treatment.

Sequencing used immunoSEQ multiplex PCR; TCRdb keeps in-frame clones, though not all of them. The sample lists about 45,000 clones; approximately 70% were seen once. The sequence was obtained from a human donor with chronic lymphocytic leukemia. The V call is TRBV6-1, the J call TRBJ1-2, with TRBD1 matching 9 bases. This specimen consisted of PBMCs, obtained after 24 months of ibrutinib treatment. In DNA, the CDR3 is TGTGCCAGCGGACGACCGGGACAGGGTATCTATGGCTACACCTTC. It specifies CASGRPGQGIYGYTF.